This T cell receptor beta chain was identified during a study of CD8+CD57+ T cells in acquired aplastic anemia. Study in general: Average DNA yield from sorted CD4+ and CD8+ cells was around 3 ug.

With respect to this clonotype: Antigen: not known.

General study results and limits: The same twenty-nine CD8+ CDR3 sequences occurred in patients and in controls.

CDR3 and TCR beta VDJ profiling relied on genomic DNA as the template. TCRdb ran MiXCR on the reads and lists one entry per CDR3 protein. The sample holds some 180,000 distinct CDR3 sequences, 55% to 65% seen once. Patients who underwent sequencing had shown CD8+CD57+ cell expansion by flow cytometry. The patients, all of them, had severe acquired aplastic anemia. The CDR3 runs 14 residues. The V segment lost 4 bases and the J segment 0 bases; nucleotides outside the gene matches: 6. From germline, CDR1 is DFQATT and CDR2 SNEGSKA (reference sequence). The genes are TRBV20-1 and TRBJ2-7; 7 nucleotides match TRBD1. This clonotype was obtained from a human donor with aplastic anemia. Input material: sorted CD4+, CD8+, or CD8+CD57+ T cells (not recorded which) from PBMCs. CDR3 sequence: CSATRTGFSYEQYF. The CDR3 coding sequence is TGCAGTGCTACCCGGACAGGTTTCTCCTACGAGCAGTACTTC.